The clone carrying this T cell receptor beta chain showed up many times. Its target is unknown. This CDR3 comprises 13 residues. Deletions cut 5 bases from V and 1 base from J, with 8 bases between. CDR1 SEHNR and CDR2 FQNEAQ come from the germline V gene (reference sequence). Duration under 3 months, a NOSPECS grade of at least 4, and a Clinical Activity Score of at least 3 characterized the ophthalmopathy patients. Exclusion criteria comprised uncontrolled infection, other autoimmune disease, pregnancy or lactation. This record belongs to a study of T cells in Graves' hyperthyroidism and ophthalmopathy. Study context: Peripheral blood was secured at the point of initial diagnosis, before any treatment.

Template material for amplifying TCR beta CDR3 regions consisted of RNA transcripts. The TCR CDR3 was amplified in a first-round RT-PCR using the HTBI primer set. TCRdb analysed the multiplex PCR reads with MiXCR anew, one entry per CDR3 protein. Of under 400,000 distinct CDR3 sequences listed, 15% to 20% are singletons. General study results and limits: The blood repertoire included most of the expanded thyroid clonotypes above 0.001.

Sequenced: blood. The clonotype was recovered from a woman aged 40 to 49 with Graves' ophthalmopathy. J is TRBJ2-5 and V is TRBV7-9; tentatively, D is TRBD2 (6 bases). The CDR3 sequence is CASSNSGQETQYF. In DNA form, the CDR3 reads TGTGCCAGCAGCAATAGCGGCCAAGAGACCCAGTACTTC.